The next 19 T cell receptor beta chains were all read from a single sample in a study of blood T cell repertoires in COVID-19 (TCRdb year 2020). Library generation was performed with the immunoSEQ multiplex PCR assay. TCRdb provides this immuneACCESS table in a form limited to in-frame rearrangements. Some clones are lacking; in checked studies, under half of them reflect an unresolved V gene, and why the rest are absent is not known. The sample table holds 180,000 or so clones, of which 76% were seen once. The top ten clonotypes cover around 8.9% of the sample. Sequenced input: peripheral blood. The receptors originated from a woman aged 45-65 years with active or convalescent COVID-19.

The genes are TRBV7-6 and TRBJ1-6, with a weak D call TRBD1 (6 bases). CDR1 and CDR2 from the germline V gene are SGHVS and FNYEAQ. V was cut by 5 bases and J by 2 bases, with 13 bases left in between. The CDR3 has 16 residues. The CDR3 DNA follows: TGTGCCAGCAGCGCCCAACAGGGAACCTATAATTCACCCCTCCACTTT. Encoded protein: CASSAQQGTYNSPLHF.

The V call is TRBV6-6, the J call TRBJ1-4; D is perhaps TRBD1 (6 bases). The germline V gene has CDR1 MNHNY and CDR2 SVGAGI (reference sequence). V was pared by 8 bases and J by 7 bases, with 14 bases between. This CDR3 is 13 amino acids long. The CDR3 sequence is CASSQGAGEKLFF. CDR3 DNA: TGTGCCAGCTCACAGGGAGCTGGTGAAAAACTGTTTTTT.

This clone occurred a few times. This rearrangement joins TRBV7-2 to TRBJ1-2; D possibly corresponds to TRBD1 (6 bases). CDR1 SGHTA and CDR2 FQGNSA come from the germline V gene. The CDR3 sequence is 17 residues long. Trimming left V 1 base short and J 6 bases short, with 21 bases between. CDR3 amino acids: CASSLGGGVRVVNGYTF. Here the CDR3 DNA reads TGTGCCAGCAGCTTAGGAGGGGGGGTCAGGGTGGTGAATGGCTACACCTTC.

The chain uses TRBV7-3 and TRBJ2-5; 8 nucleotides agree with TRBD1. The germline gives CDR1 SGHTA, CDR2 FQGTGA. This CDR3 is 10 amino acids long. Germline trimming cut 11 bases from V and 5 bases from J; bases unmatched to any gene: 1. DNA of the CDR3: TGTGCCTGGACAGGGGAGACCCAGTACTTC. Residues: CAWTGETQYF.

This chain uses TRBV7-6 with TRBJ2-6, with unresolved D. The CDR3 runs to 16 residues. Trimming removed 5 bases at V and 4 bases at J, with 15 bases between. Per the germline V gene, CDR1 is SGHVS and CDR2 is FNYEAQ. The CDR3, as DNA: TGTGCCAGCAGCGCCCCCCCCGGTCACGGGGCCAACGTCCTGACTTTC. The encoded protein is CASSAPPGHGANVLTF.

This clone was seen a few times. V and J are TRBV15 and TRBJ1-2; 9 nucleotides agree with TRBD1. The trim removed 0 bases at V and 2 bases at J, leaving 7 bases unmatched. Germline V gives CDR1 LNHNV, CDR2 YYDKDF (reference sequence). The CDR3 covers 17 residues. CDR3 nucleotides: TGTGCCACCAGCAGAGACTTCGGTGGGACAGGGAACTATGGCTACACCTTC. This codes for CATSRDFGGTGNYGYTF.

This chain links TRBV14 with TRBJ1-2; D gene ambiguous. Germline V gene data show CDR1 as SGHDN and CDR2 as FVKESK. V shed 0 bases and J shed 1 base, with 6 bases lying between them. This CDR3 has 14 residues. DNA for the CDR3: TGTGCCAGCAGCCAAGATCCGAGTAACTATGGCTACACCTTC. Protein: CASSQDPSNYGYTF.

This sequence joins TRBV4-2 and TRBJ2-1; maybe TRBD2 (5 bases). The V and J ends lost 3 bases and 6 bases respectively, with 15 bases between them. The germline CDR1 and CDR2 sequences are LGHNA and YNFKEQ. The CDR3 is 15 amino acids. The CDR3 bases are TGTGCCAGCAGCCACATCCCGGGATTTTGCAATGAGCAGTTCTTC. Translation: CASSHIPGFCNEQFF.

The CDR3 here is CASSQILAVGETQYF. CDR3 nucleotides: TGCGCCAGCAGCCAGATACTAGCGGTTGGGGAGACCCAGTACTTC. V usage is TRBV4-3 and J usage is TRBJ2-5; 8 bases match TRBD2. The CDR3 totals 15 residues. Germline CDR1 reads LGHNA; CDR2 reads YSLEER. The V gene end was trimmed by 3 bases and the J gene end by 5 bases; junction bases not matched to a gene: 8.

The gene calls are TRBV7-2 and TRBJ2-3, with TRBD1 matching 8 bases. The CDR3 is 15 residues long. The J segment lost 3 bases and the V segment lost 7 bases, leaving 9 bases of the junction unmatched. Germline V gene sequence: CDR1 SGHTA, CDR2 FQGNSA. This CDR3 is CASIARGLVTDTQYF. In DNA, the CDR3 is TGTGCCAGCATCGCCAGGGGGCTTGTTACAGATACGCAGTATTTT.

V and J are TRBV28 and TRBJ1-4; 10 bases line up with TRBD1. The junction had 4 bases not matched to a gene; V was cut back by 8 bases and J by 7 bases. The CDR3 has 13 residues. Germline lookup yields CDR1 MDHEN and CDR2 SYDVKM. CDR3 in amino acids: CASGGQGIEKLFF. The CDR3 DNA sequence: TGTGCCAGCGGGGGACAGGGGATTGAAAAACTGTTTTTT.

This clone was seen repeatedly, ten times or more. This chain uses TRBV4-3 with TRBJ2-1; TRBD1 matches 8 bases. The CDR3 consists of 15 residues. CDR1 and CDR2 (germline): LGHNA, YSLEER. J gave up 7 bases and V 0 bases, and 5 bases lay outside the gene matches. The DNA for the CDR3 is TGCGCCAGCAGCCAAGATCAGGGGGCGGGGAATGAGCAGTTCTTC. It translates to CASSQDQGAGNEQFF.

The chain combines TRBV7-2 with TRBJ1-1; no reliable D call. The length of the CDR3 is 12 residues. V lost 5 bases and J 11 bases, leaving 15 bases between the germline ends. The germline CDR1 and CDR2 sequences are SGHTA and FQGNSA. This CDR3 is CASSQSGFRAFF. The CDR3 DNA follows: TGTGCCAGCAGCCAAAGTGGGTTCAGGGCTTTCTTT.

The chain uses TRBV4-2 and TRBJ1-1; D might be TRBD1 (5 bases). This CDR3 has 14 residues. Germline assignment: CDR1 LGHNA and CDR2 YNFKEQ. V was cut by 3 bases and J by 2 bases, with 10 bases left in between. The CDR3 spells CASSQRDGNTEAFF. CDR3 sequence (DNA): TGTGCCAGCAGCCAGCGGGACGGCAACACTGAAGCTTTCTTT.

The chain links TRBV7-9 to TRBJ1-4; 7 bases map to TRBD1. The V and J ends lost 7 bases and 0 bases, in that order; junction bases with no gene match: 8. CDR1 is SEHNR and CDR2 is FQNEAQ in the germline V gene (reference sequence). The CDR3 has 16 residues. In DNA form, the CDR3 reads TGTGCCAGCACCATGAGACAGGGAGCAACTAATGAAAAACTGTTTTTT. Amino acids: CASTMRQGATNEKLFF.

The J gene is TRBJ1-2, the V gene TRBV19; perhaps TRBD1 as D (5 bases). The CDR3 sequence is 15 residues long. Trimming removed 5 bases from V and 3 bases from J, with 16 bases in between. Germline V gene sequence: CDR1 LNHDA, CDR2 SQIVND (reference sequence). In nucleotides, the CDR3 is TGTGCCAGTAGTCCCCCGCAGGGTCCGGACTATGGCTACACCTTC. Residues: CASSPPQGPDYGYTF.

The chain uses TRBV4-3 and TRBJ2-2, with 7 bases fitting TRBD2. The J segment lost 5 bases and the V segment lost 0 bases, leaving 12 bases of the junction unmatched. The germline CDR1 and CDR2 sequences are LGHNA and YSLEER. This CDR3 region has 18 residues. The CDR3 loop is CASSQDWAVAGITGELFF. The CDR3 DNA is TGCGCCAGCAGCCAAGATTGGGCGGTAGCGGGTATTACCGGGGAGCTGTTTTTT.

V and J are TRBV2 and TRBJ1-2, with no clear D. CDR1 and CDR2 (germline): SNHLY, FYNNEI. The V and J ends lost 6 bases and 8 bases respectively, with 13 bases between them. This CDR3 contains 12 residues. This CDR3 is CASRVGEEGYTF. CDR3 DNA: TGTGCCAGCAGGGTCGGGGAGGAGGGCTACACCTTC.

This clone was seen only once. The chain joins TRBV5-4 to TRBJ2-5; 8 bases agree with TRBD1. Germline V gene sequence: CDR1 SGHNT, CDR2 YYREEE (reference sequence). The CDR3 contains 14 residues. V was pared by 2 bases and J by 5 bases, with 5 bases of the junction left unmatched. The CDR3: CASSFQGAPETQYF. The CDR3 coding sequence is TGTGCCAGCAGCTTCCAGGGGGCGCCGGAGACCCAGTACTTC.